Listed below are T cell receptor beta chains from one sample, sequenced in a study of control samples from healthy donors and cancer patients. TCRdb's copy holds only in-frame clones and misses some; the assay was immunoSEQ multiplex PCR. The sample shows approximately 37,000 clones, around 83% of them seen only once. Sequencing was performed on PBMCs. These receptors were collected from a woman aged 55-69 years with lung cancer. CDR3s include the opening cysteine and the closing phenylalanine or tryptophan. The D gene is left open where the match is weak.

d_gene: -; v_gene: TRBV4-1; j_gene: TRBJ2-1; CDR3aa: CASSQGGVPYNEQFF
d_gene: -; v_gene: TRBV14; j_gene: TRBJ2-3; CDR3aa: CASSQENTGTRSLDTQYF
d_gene: -; v_gene: TRBV3-1/TRBV3-2; j_gene: TRBJ1-4; CDR3aa: CASSRRSEGEKLFF
d_gene: TRBD2; v_gene: TRBV5-1; j_gene: TRBJ2-1; CDR3aa: CASRKLAGGSYNEQFF
d_gene: -; v_gene: TRBV11-3; j_gene: TRBJ2-1; CDR3aa: CASSPGFGNEQFF
d_gene: TRBD1; v_gene: TRBV5-1; j_gene: TRBJ2-7; CDR3aa: CASSLVDRGAYEQYF
d_gene: -; v_gene: TRBV7-2; j_gene: TRBJ2-1; CDR3aa: CASSPVEEQFF
d_gene: TRBD1; v_gene: TRBV27; j_gene: TRBJ2-7; CDR3aa: CASSPRDRGHREQYF
d_gene: TRBD2; v_gene: TRBV19; j_gene: TRBJ2-7; CDR3aa: CASSRGTSGISSYEQYF
d_gene: TRBD2; v_gene: TRBV19; j_gene: TRBJ2-2; CDR3aa: CASSGRSGLAGGSTGELFF
d_gene: -; v_gene: TRBV6-5; j_gene: TRBJ1-5; CDR3aa: CASTPDSPSNQPQHF
d_gene: TRBD2; v_gene: TRBV5-1; j_gene: TRBJ2-7; CDR3aa: CASSLAAGLAASSYEQYF
d_gene: -; v_gene: TRBV2; j_gene: TRBJ1-5; CDR3aa: CASSLDTIGNQPQHF
d_gene: -; v_gene: TRBV5-6; j_gene: TRBJ2-1; CDR3aa: CASSLEGSNEQFF
d_gene: -; v_gene: TRBV6-2/TRBV6-3; j_gene: TRBJ2-1; CDR3aa: CASSTFNEQFF
d_gene: -; v_gene: TRBV2; j_gene: TRBJ1-1; CDR3aa: CASREMMGTEAFF
d_gene: -; v_gene: TRBV30; j_gene: TRBJ1-3; CDR3aa: CAWSVVAAGNTIYF
d_gene: -; v_gene: TRBV13; j_gene: TRBJ1-2; CDR3aa: CASSPRTATYGYTF
d_gene: -; v_gene: TRBV4-2; j_gene: TRBJ2-3; CDR3aa: CASTPGGVVGTDTQYF
d_gene: -; v_gene: TRBV3-1/TRBV3-2; j_gene: TRBJ2-5; CDR3aa: CASSQAVGSRAQTQYF
d_gene: TRBD1; v_gene: TRBV12-3/TRBV12-4; j_gene: TRBJ1-1; CDR3aa: CATSSGGRTEAFF
d_gene: -; v_gene: TRBV10-3; j_gene: TRBJ1-1; CDR3aa: CASGAQITNTEAFF
d_gene: -; v_gene: TRBV19; j_gene: TRBJ2-3; CDR3aa: CASRLEGSTDTQYF
d_gene: -; v_gene: TRBV11-3; j_gene: TRBJ1-1; CDR3aa: CASSLDSTGTRKTFF
d_gene: -; v_gene: TRBV29-1; j_gene: TRBJ1-1; CDR3aa: CSVFKGSYTEAFF
d_gene: -; v_gene: TRBV7-2; j_gene: TRBJ1-5; CDR3aa: CASGPGRGNQPQHF
d_gene: TRBD1; v_gene: TRBV5-1; j_gene: TRBJ2-7; CDR3aa: CASSGDRGFYEQYF
d_gene: TRBD1; v_gene: TRBV5-1; j_gene: TRBJ2-7; CDR3aa: CASSLQQGASYEQYF
d_gene: -; v_gene: TRBV9; j_gene: TRBJ1-2; CDR3aa: CASSEQGNYGYTF
d_gene: -; v_gene: TRBV11-2; j_gene: TRBJ2-1; CDR3aa: CASSLQGGSSYNEQFF
d_gene: TRBD1; v_gene: TRBV6-5; j_gene: TRBJ1-2; CDR3aa: CASSSGTGTFFLGYTF
d_gene: -; v_gene: TRBV7-9; j_gene: TRBJ2-7; CDR3aa: CASSFRQAEQYF
d_gene: -; v_gene: TRBV5-1; j_gene: TRBJ1-4; CDR3aa: CASSLERGNEKLFF
d_gene: -; v_gene: TRBV29-1; j_gene: TRBJ1-1; CDR3aa: CSGLGINTEAFF
d_gene: -; v_gene: TRBV19; j_gene: TRBJ1-2; CDR3aa: CASSILNRGTDYGYTF
d_gene: -; v_gene: TRBV7-2; j_gene: TRBJ2-1; CDR3aa: CASSLAASSSYNEQFF
d_gene: -; v_gene: TRBV30; j_gene: TRBJ1-1; CDR3aa: CAWDWDGHEAFF
d_gene: TRBD2; v_gene: TRBV19; j_gene: TRBJ2-3; CDR3aa: CASSIGGGGLTDTQYF
d_gene: -; v_gene: TRBV18; j_gene: TRBJ1-4; CDR3aa: CASSPELGGEKLFF
d_gene: -; v_gene: TRBV7-9; j_gene: TRBJ2-3; CDR3aa: CASSLGRIGGPDTQYF
d_gene: -; v_gene: TRBV2; j_gene: TRBJ1-3; CDR3aa: CASTERGGNTIYF
d_gene: -; v_gene: TRBV12-3/TRBV12-4; j_gene: TRBJ2-7; CDR3aa: CASSLTGDYEQYF
d_gene: TRBD2; v_gene: TRBV7-8; j_gene: TRBJ2-1; CDR3aa: CASSSPLAGGYNEQFF
d_gene: -; v_gene: TRBV6-1; j_gene: TRBJ1-2; CDR3aa: CASSEVAGTYGYTF
d_gene: -; v_gene: TRBV14; j_gene: TRBJ2-7; CDR3aa: CASSPAGGGYEQYF
d_gene: -; v_gene: TRBV6-5; j_gene: TRBJ1-2; CDR3aa: CASSTLGTYGYTF
d_gene: TRBD2; v_gene: TRBV4-2; j_gene: TRBJ2-3; CDR3aa: CASSQGGGITTDTQYF
d_gene: -; v_gene: TRBV9; j_gene: TRBJ2-2; CDR3aa: CASSHELNTGELFF
d_gene: TRBD2; v_gene: TRBV11-3; j_gene: TRBJ2-7; CDR3aa: CASSLTSGSYEQYF
d_gene: -; v_gene: TRBV5-6; j_gene: TRBJ2-3; CDR3aa: CASSLGQYTDTQYF
d_gene: -; v_gene: TRBV11-1; j_gene: TRBJ1-1; CDR3aa: CASSFQWRTEAFF
d_gene: -; v_gene: TRBV3-1/TRBV3-2; j_gene: TRBJ2-3; CDR3aa: CASSRRTGTDTQYF
d_gene: TRBD2; v_gene: TRBV6-6; j_gene: TRBJ2-2; CDR3aa: CASLTSGSTGELFF
d_gene: -; v_gene: TRBV28; j_gene: TRBJ1-3; CDR3aa: CASSSEGISGNTIYF